The present T cell receptor beta chain was sequenced within a study of blood T cell repertoires in COVID-19. Background on the study: Sites in the United States, Italy and Spain provided acute and convalescent COVID-19 samples. Sample material is recorded as cDNA or gDNA derived from T cells, B-cell-depleted T cells, or PBMCs.

Patients from Seattle were sampled longitudinally, starting during active infection. CDR3 length: 14 residues. Germline V gene data show CDR1 as SGHRS and CDR2 as YFSETQ. Trimming took 3 bases from V and 2 from J; bases not matched to a gene: 4. Methods used by the authors: For nucleated cells, counts were estimated from reference gene primer amplification. Sequencing was performed with immunoSEQ multiplex PCR; in TCRdb, only in-frame clones are kept and a portion is missing. V, J and clone size reflect that table, while D and trimming were determined from the DNA. The sample holds 200,000 to 250,000 clones, under 85% seen once.

The TCR was taken from a woman aged 30 to 39 with COVID-19, enrolled during active disease. Sequencing used peripheral blood. The chain joins TRBV5-1 to TRBJ2-7; 8 bases are a match to TRBD2. CDR3 coding DNA: TGCGCCAGCAGCTGGAGCGGGGGTACCTACGAGCAGTACTTC. Its translation is CASSWSGGTYEQYF.